The 25 T cell receptor beta chains presented below share a single source sample, sequenced in a study of T cell responses to AZD1222 COVID-19 vaccine. Assay used: immunoSEQ multiplex PCR; TCRdb lists only in-frame clones, some missing. This sample has more than 110,000 clones, with 70% to 90% found just once. Sample: peripheral blood, taken on day 0 of AZD1222 vaccination. These receptors were obtained from an adult in good health.

The J gene is TRBJ1-3, the V gene TRBV10-3; 9 positions agree with TRBD1. Germline V gives CDR1 ENHRY, CDR2 SYGVKD. V shed 7 bases, J shed 3 bases, and the junction held 7 bases outside the gene matches. This CDR3 spans 15 amino acids. CDR3 sequence (DNA): TGTGCCATCATGGGACAGGGAAGTGGTGGAAACACCATATATTTT. The encoded protein is CAIMGQGSGGNTIYF.

The count of this clone is one. The V and J genes are TRBV14 and TRBJ1-1; no clear D gene. The CDR3 totals 13 residues. V was clipped by 6 bases and J by 1 base, with 9 bases between them. Germline CDR1 reads SGHDN; CDR2 reads FVKESK. CDR3 in DNA: TGTGCCAGCAGGAGCTCAGGGAACACTGAAGCTTTCTTT. Translated, it gives CASRSSGNTEAFF.

The V call is TRBV9, the J call TRBJ1-2; D not certain. The V gene lost 0 bases and the J gene lost 6 bases, with 18 bases spanning the gap. Germline CDR1 and CDR2: SGDLS and YYNGEE. CDR3 length: 16 amino acids. The CDR3 region is CASSVGPHGWQDGYTF. The CDR3 DNA reads as TGTGCCAGCAGCGTAGGGCCCCACGGGTGGCAGGATGGCTACACCTTC.

The chain uses TRBV2 and TRBJ1-2; 7 positions agree with TRBD1. The CDR3 length is 12 residues. The germline V gene has CDR1 SNHLY and CDR2 FYNNEI. The V segment lost 4 bases and the J segment 8 bases; nucleotides outside the gene matches: 4. CDR3 loop: CASSGDSHGYTF. DNA for the CDR3: TGTGCCAGCAGTGGGGACAGTCACGGCTACACCTTC. Full variable domain (rest looked up from reference TRBV2 and TRBJ1-2): EPEVTQTPSHQVTQMGQEVILRCVPISNHLYFYWYRQILGQKVEFLVSFYNNEISEKSEIFDDQFSVERPDGSNFTLKIRSTKLEDSAMYFCASSGDSHGYTFGSGTRLTVV.

The chain employs TRBV7-6 and TRBJ2-3, with 8 bases identical to TRBD1. V was clipped by 8 bases and J by 4 bases; unmatched bases: 8. This CDR3 has 14 amino acids. Germline CDR1 and CDR2: SGHVS and FNYEAQ. In DNA, the CDR3 is TGTGCCAGCGCAGGGGGGACAGGAGCAGATACGCAGTATTTT. This encodes CASAGGTGADTQYF.

V is TRBV10-1 and J is TRBJ1-2; tentative D call: TRBD1 (5 bases). The CDR3 sequence is 13 residues long. Germline V gene sequence: CDR1 WNHNN, CDR2 SYGVQD (reference sequence). Trimming stripped 8 bases from V and 2 bases from J, with 12 bases between. The CDR3 sequence: CASGDGKNYGYTF. DNA of the CDR3: TGCGCCAGCGGGGACGGGAAAAACTATGGCTACACCTTC.

The chain joins TRBV7-9 to TRBJ2-1, with no clear D. The CDR3 is 13 residues long. With 4 bases removed from V and 6 bases from J, the gap between germline ends came to 10 bases. Germline CDR1 SEHNR, CDR2 FQNEAQ (reference sequence). The CDR3 sequence is CASSYLTRNEQFF. The DNA for the CDR3 is TGTGCCAGCAGCTACCTGACCCGCAATGAGCAGTTCTTC.

V usage is TRBV4-2 and J usage is TRBJ1-1, with D maybe TRBD1 (6 bases). Trimming pared 3 bases from V and 2 bases from J, leaving 13 bases between. Germline V CDR1 and CDR2: LGHNA, YNFKEQ. The CDR3 contains 15 residues. CDR3 sequence (DNA): TGTGCCAGCAGCCATGGGGCAGGGGCAAACACTGAAGCTTTCTTT. It yields the protein CASSHGAGANTEAFF.

The chain links TRBV5-1 to TRBJ1-2; 7 positions agree with TRBD1. Germline values: CDR1 SGHRS, CDR2 YFSETQ. The CDR3 consists of 14 residues. V lost 3 bases and J lost 4; bases outside the gene matches: 6. The CDR3 sequence: CASSSRTGSYGYTF. CDR3 nucleotides: TGCGCCAGCAGCTCCCGGACAGGATCCTATGGCTACACCTTC.

This sequence joins TRBV7-9 and TRBJ1-4; D ambiguous. Trimming stripped 3 bases from V and 5 bases from J, with 22 bases between. The CDR3 is 18 residues long. Germline loops: CDR1 SEHNR, CDR2 FQNEAQ (reference sequence). DNA of the CDR3: TGTGCCAGCAGCTTTTTTATCGGGCGATCAAGGGTAAATGAAAAACTGTTTTTT. Its protein is CASSFFIGRSRVNEKLFF.

CDR3 coding DNA: TGTGCCAGCAGTTGGGGGATCCCAGGGCATGGCTACACCTTC. Protein product: CASSWGIPGHGYTF. The chain employs TRBV27 and TRBJ1-2; D is possibly TRBD1 (5 bases). The CDR3 totals 14 residues. Trimming took 4 bases from V and 6 from J, leaving 15 bases between them. CDR1 is MNHEY, CDR2 SMNVEV, per germline (reference sequence).

The rearrangement links TRBV18 to TRBJ1-1; TRBD1 is a possible D gene (6 bases). The ends were cut back, 3 bases at V and 4 bases at J, with 15 bases in the middle. The germline gives CDR1 KGHSH, CDR2 LQKENI. The CDR3 is made up of 15 amino acids. CDR3 sequence (DNA): TGTGCCAGCTCACCCCAACGACAGGAAGGCACTGAAGCTTTCTTT. This codes for CASSPQRQEGTEAFF.

This clone was counted a single time. The rearrangement joins TRBV19 to TRBJ1-3; TRBD1 might be the D (6 bases). In germline, CDR1 is LNHDA, CDR2 SQIVND (reference sequence). Trimming shortened V by 3 bases and J by 4 bases, and 10 bases separated the two germline ends. CDR3 length equals 14 residues. This CDR3 is CASSIGGPGNTIYF. As DNA, the CDR3 is TGTGCCAGTAGTATTGGGGGCCCCGGAAACACCATATATTTT.

The V call is TRBV6-4, the J call TRBJ2-1; TRBD2 agrees at 12 bases. The V segment lost 8 bases and the J segment 6 bases; nucleotides outside the gene matches: 8. Germline values: CDR1 MRHNA, CDR2 SNTAGT. The CDR3 sequence is 15 residues long. The CDR3 DNA reads TGTGCCAGCGGAAGACTAGCGGGAGTCTTCAATGAGCAGTTCTTC. It specifies CASGRLAGVFNEQFF.

Comments on this clone: Other DNA variants within this sample encode the same CDR3. The chain is built from TRBV5-1 and TRBJ2-1; D not certain. Germline assignment: CDR1 SGHRS and CDR2 YFSETQ. V shed 0 bases and J shed 4 bases, with 14 bases lying between them. This CDR3 contains 16 residues. CDR3 in DNA: TGCGCCAGCAGCTTGGATGGTGGGGTGGCGTACAATGAGCAGTTCTTC. Protein product: CASSLDGGVAYNEQFF. Supplemented by reference TRBV5-1 and TRBJ2-1, the full variable domain reads KAGVTQTPRYLIKTRGQQVTLSCSPISGHRSVSWYQQTPGQGLQFLFEYFSETQRNKGNFPGRFSGRQFSNSRSEMNVSTLELGDSALYLCASSLDGGVAYNEQFFGPGTRLTVL.

The chain combines TRBV3-1 (or the pseudogene TRBV3-2) with TRBJ2-5; D could derive from TRBD1 or TRBD2 (6 bases each). This CDR3 has 13 residues. V was pared by 8 bases and J by 5 bases, with 15 bases between. The germline V gene has CDR1 LGHDT and CDR2 YNNKEL (reference sequence). CDR3 bases: TGTGCCAGCCGGCCGGGGGCGGTGGAGACCCAGTACTTC. It encodes CASRPGAVETQYF.

The CDR3 DNA is TGTGCCAGCAGTGGGCGACAGGGGCCACGGGCACCCCTCCACTTT. It is translated as CASSGRQGPRAPLHF. The V and J genes are TRBV25-1 and TRBJ1-6, with 8 bases lining up with TRBD1. CDR3 length: 15 residues. Germline V gene lookup returns CDR1 MGHDK and CDR2 SYGVNS. Unmatched junction bases numbered 10, after V lost 4 bases and J lost 11 bases.

The V and J genes are TRBV9 and TRBJ1-2; 8 bases align to TRBD1. V lost 0 bases to trimming and J lost 5 bases; unmatched junction nucleotides: 0. The CDR3 runs 13 residues. Looked up from germline, CDR1 is SGDLS and CDR2 is YYNGEE. CDR3 in amino acids: CASSVGTGYGYTF. CDR3 sequence (DNA): TGTGCCAGCAGCGTAGGGACAGGGTATGGCTACACCTTC.

The chain employs TRBV29-1 and TRBJ1-1; D remains ambiguous. Trimming left V 0 bases short and J 1 base short, with 9 bases between. Germline loops: CDR1 SQVTM, CDR2 ANQGSEA. The CDR3 contains 14 residues. The CDR3 DNA follows: TGCAGCGTTGAAGATCAAAACAGGAACACTGAAGCTTTCTTT. Translation gives CSVEDQNRNTEAFF.

The chain couples TRBV24-1 to TRBJ1-2; D is ambiguous. Deletions cut 5 bases from V and 6 bases from J, with 9 bases between. CDR3 length: 12 residues. CDR1 and CDR2 from the germline V gene are KGHDR and SFDVKD. The CDR3 is CATSGLGHGYTF. The CDR3 DNA reads as TGTGCCACCAGTGGGCTCGGACATGGCTACACCTTC.

The gene calls are TRBV3-1 (or the pseudogene TRBV3-2) and TRBJ2-7; D uncertain. Deletions cut 1 base from V and 0 bases from J, with 10 bases between. CDR1 is LGHDT and CDR2 is YNNKEL in the germline V gene (reference sequence). The CDR3 is 15 residues long. The CDR3 loop reads CASSQGIAYSYEQYF. The CDR3 DNA sequence: TGTGCCAGCAGCCAAGGTATTGCGTACTCCTACGAGCAGTACTTC.

The genes are TRBV27 and TRBJ1-2; unclear D gene. This CDR3 spans 16 amino acids. Germline loops: CDR1 MNHEY, CDR2 SMNVEV (reference sequence). V lost 3 bases and J 0 bases, leaving 14 bases between the germline ends. CDR3 amino acids: CASSFGFYPTNYGYTF. In DNA, the CDR3 is TGTGCCAGCAGTTTCGGCTTCTATCCTACTAACTATGGCTACACCTTC.

This clone appeared a few times. This sequence joins TRBV6-5 and TRBJ2-2; no definite D call. CDR1 and CDR2 (germline): MNHEY, SVGAGI. Trimming took off 11 bases at V and 3 bases at J, with 16 bases between the two ends. There are 14 residues in the CDR3. The chain's CDR3 is CASALAADTGELFF. CDR3 bases: TGTGCCTCAGCACTGGCAGCCGACACCGGGGAGCTGTTTTTT.

The V call is TRBV7-6, the J call TRBJ2-3; 9 bases fit TRBD2. J was trimmed by 4 bases and V by 6 bases; bases with no gene match: 17. CDR1 and CDR2 (germline): SGHVS, FNYEAQ. The CDR3 spans 18 residues. The CDR3 sequence is CASRFGLGGRARADTQYF. CDR3 bases: TGTGCCAGCAGATTCGGACTAGGCGGGAGGGCCAGGGCAGATACGCAGTATTTT.

This chain links TRBV5-1 with TRBJ1-4, with 8 bases aligning to TRBD1. CDR1 and CDR2 (germline): SGHRS, YFSETQ. The CDR3 consists of 13 residues. V lost 5 bases to trimming and J lost 8 bases; unmatched junction nucleotides: 5. CDR3 DNA sequence: TGCGCCAGCAGACAGGGGGGCGGGGAAAAACTGTTTTTT. Encoded protein: CASRQGGGEKLFF. Complete variable domain (other parts from reference TRBV5-1 and TRBJ1-4): KAGVTQTPRYLIKTRGQQVTLSCSPISGHRSVSWYQQTPGQGLQFLFEYFSETQRNKGNFPGRFSGRQFSNSRSEMNVSTLELGDSALYLCASRQGGGEKLFFGSGTQLSVL.